Each of the 21 T cell receptor beta chains below was sequenced from the same sample in a study of OX40 agonist ivuxolimab in advanced cancers. Produced via immunoSEQ multiplex PCR; TCRdb's table is partial and in-frame only. The sample consists of about 12,000 clones, over 80% of them appearing once. Specimen: CD4+ or CD8+ T cells sorted from blood, collected in a trial of the OX40 agonist ivuxolimab. All receptors come from an adult with an advanced solid tumor such as melanoma, head and neck, liver or kidney cancer.

The J gene is TRBJ1-6, the V gene TRBV7-9; tentative D call: TRBD1 (6 bases). This CDR3 is 13 amino acids long. Germline V gives CDR1 SEHNR, CDR2 FQNEAQ (reference sequence). The V end lost 5 bases, the J end lost 8 bases, and 10 bases lay between the germline ends. CDR3 sequence: CASSGRTDSPLHF. In DNA form, the CDR3 reads TGTGCCAGCAGCGGCCGGACAGATTCACCCCTCCACTTT.

CDR3 sequence reads: CASSYSGDSGANVLTF. The CDR3 DNA reads TGTGCCAGCAGTTACTCGGGGGACTCTGGGGCCAACGTCCTGACTTTC. The rearrangement uses TRBV6-5 and TRBJ2-6; D is possibly TRBD1 or TRBD2 (5 bases each). V gave up 0 bases and J gave up 0 bases, with 6 bases separating them. The CDR3 is 16 amino acids. The germline V gene encodes CDR1 MNHEY and CDR2 SVGAGI.

The chain has TRBV29-1 and TRBJ2-1; D perhaps matches TRBD1 (5 bases). Trimming took off 6 bases at V and 7 bases at J, with 10 bases between the two ends. Germline CDR1 reads SQVTM; CDR2 reads ANQGSEA. The CDR3 contains 11 residues. The chain's CDR3 is CSVVRGNEQFF. DNA for the CDR3: TGCAGCGTGGTTAGGGGTAATGAGCAGTTCTTC.

As regards this clone: The junction shows a germline mismatch at one end, possibly a read error. The gene calls are TRBV5-4 and TRBJ1-1; perhaps TRBD1 as D (5 bases). Looked up from germline, CDR1 is SGHNT and CDR2 is YYREEE (reference sequence). The CDR3 covers 15 residues. CDR3 in DNA: TGCGCCAGCAGCCATGAGGTAAAGGGACCGACTGAAGCTTTCTTT. It specifies CASSHEVKGPTEAFF.

V is TRBV2 and J is TRBJ2-5; TRBD2 agrees at 9 bases. Germline values: CDR1 SNHLY, CDR2 FYNNEI. Germline trimming cut 7 bases from V and 2 bases from J; bases unmatched to any gene: 11. The CDR3 is 16 amino acids. CDR3 protein: CASIETRLAAQETQYF. Written as DNA, the CDR3 is TGTGCCAGCATTGAGACTAGACTAGCGGCACAAGAGACCCAGTACTTC.

This clone came up a few times. The rearrangement joins TRBV28 to TRBJ2-3; no firm D call. The V and J ends lost 2 bases and 0 bases respectively, with 12 bases between them. The CDR3 spans 16 residues. In germline, CDR1 is MDHEN, CDR2 SYDVKM. The CDR3 region has the DNA TGTGCCAGCAGTTTAAGGGCAGGTCAAAGCACAGATACGCAGTATTTT. Encoded protein: CASSLRAGQSTDTQYF.

The V and J genes are TRBV27 and TRBJ2-3, with D unresolved. This CDR3 has 16 residues. The germline V gene encodes CDR1 MNHEY and CDR2 SMNVEV (reference sequence). The ends were cut back, 2 bases at V and 1 base at J, with 13 bases in the middle. DNA for the CDR3: TGTGCCAGCAGTTTAACGGCAGGCATGGGCACAGATACGCAGTATTTT. Translating it yields CASSLTAGMGTDTQYF.

The V call is TRBV4-3, the J call TRBJ2-5; 9 bases align to TRBD1. After removal of 5 bases from V and 5 bases from J, the junction contained 18 bases not matched to a gene. Germline V lookup: CDR1 LGHNA, CDR2 YSLEER. There are 18 residues in the CDR3. As DNA, the CDR3 is TGCGCCAGCAGCGAAAGTAATTCCGGGACAGGGTTCCAGGAGACCCAGTACTTC. Protein product: CASSESNSGTGFQETQYF.

The chain combines TRBV4-3 with TRBJ2-1; D possibly uses TRBD1 or TRBD2 (5 bases each). The CDR3 spans 17 residues. Germline loops: CDR1 LGHNA, CDR2 YSLEER. V was trimmed by 3 bases and J by 4 bases, leaving 19 bases between them. This CDR3 reads CASSQGVAAGGYNEQFF. As DNA, the CDR3 is TGCGCCAGCAGCCAGGGGGTGGCGGCTGGGGGTTACAATGAGCAGTTCTTC.

The V and J genes are TRBV5-8 and TRBJ2-7, with D maybe TRBD1 (6 bases). Germline lookup yields CDR1 SGHTS and CDR2 YDEGEE. Trimming stripped 0 bases from V and 2 bases from J, with 18 bases between. This CDR3 has 17 residues. CDR3 in amino acids: CASSLDRVTGSPYEQYF. The CDR3 region has the DNA TGTGCCAGCAGCTTGGATCGGGTCACAGGGTCCCCCTACGAGCAGTACTTC.

The chain recombines TRBV28 with TRBJ2-3; 13 nucleotides align to TRBD2. The V gene end was trimmed by 6 bases and the J gene end by 6 bases; junction bases not matched to a gene: 9. The CDR3 consists of 16 residues. Germline V gene data show CDR1 as MDHEN and CDR2 as SYDVKM. CDR3 coding DNA: TGTGCCAGCAGACTGGGACTAGCGGGAATGAAGGATACGCAGTATTTT. Translated: CASRLGLAGMKDTQYF.

The V call is TRBV11-3, the J call TRBJ2-7; D is ambiguous. Per germline, CDR1 SGHNT and CDR2 YENEEA. CDR3 length: 15 residues. V was trimmed by 1 base and J by 7 bases, leaving 17 bases between them. The CDR3 is CASSLAVGWALEQYF. CDR3 bases: TGTGCCAGCAGCTTAGCGGTAGGGTGGGCCCTTGAGCAGTACTTC.

This clone appeared a single time. The chain is built from TRBV27 and TRBJ2-7; 11 bases align to TRBD2. V trimming: 5 bases; J trimming: 2 bases; junction bases outside the gene matches: 2. The CDR3 covers 14 residues. CDR1 and CDR2 from the germline V gene are MNHEY and SMNVEV (reference sequence). In nucleotides, the CDR3 is TGTGCCAGCAGTCTAGCGGGAGGTACCTACGAGCAGTACTTC. Amino acid sequence: CASSLAGGTYEQYF.

This sequence joins TRBV13 and TRBJ2-1; tentative D call: TRBD2 (6 bases). V was clipped by 5 bases and J by 0 bases, with 14 bases between them. Per the germline V gene, CDR1 is PRHDT and CDR2 is FYEKMQ (reference sequence). The CDR3 runs 16 residues. The CDR3 sequence is CASSLPSASSYNEQFF. The CDR3 bases are TGTGCCAGCAGCCTACCTAGCGCCAGCTCCTACAATGAGCAGTTCTTC.

The genes are TRBV5-1 and TRBJ1-2; weak D call: TRBD1 (6 bases). Between the trimmed V and J ends, which lost 1 base and 0 bases, there was a span of 13 bases. CDR3 length equals 16 residues. Germline V gene lookup returns CDR1 SGHRS and CDR2 YFSETQ. CDR3 protein: CASSLNRDTANYGYTF. CDR3 DNA: TGCGCCAGCAGCTTGAACCGGGACACTGCTAACTATGGCTACACCTTC.

The chain recombines TRBV7-9 with TRBJ1-4, with 9 bases aligning to TRBD1. The J segment lost 6 bases and the V segment lost 3 bases, leaving 11 bases of the junction unmatched. Germline V gene lookup returns CDR1 SEHNR and CDR2 FQNEAQ (reference sequence). There are 17 residues in the CDR3. The CDR3 DNA sequence: TGTGCCAGCAGCTTGGTGCAGGGGGACAGGGTTGATGAAAAACTGTTTTTT. Protein product: CASSLVQGDRVDEKLFF.

V is TRBV11-2 and J is TRBJ2-7, with 7 bases aligning to TRBD2. Germline CDR1 SGHAT, CDR2 FQNNGV. The CDR3 extends over 14 amino acids. Trimming took 3 bases from V and 2 from J; bases not matched to a gene: 4. DNA of the CDR3: TGTGCCAGCAGCTTGGGACTATTCCCCTACGAGCAGTACTTC. Translated: CASSLGLFPYEQYF.

The rearrangement joins TRBV6-5 to TRBJ1-2; no clear D. Between the trimmed V and J ends, which lost 0 bases and 4 bases, there was a span of 12 bases. The germline CDR1 and CDR2 sequences are MNHEY and SVGAGI. The CDR3 loop spans 15 amino acids. CDR3 nucleotide sequence: TGTGCCAGCAGTTACTCGTATAGGAAGACCTATGGCTACACCTTC. Residues: CASSYSYRKTYGYTF.

This chain uses TRBV27 with TRBJ2-1; 15 nucleotides match TRBD2. Germline V gene sequence: CDR1 MNHEY, CDR2 SMNVEV (reference sequence). The CDR3 runs to 16 residues. V was clipped by 5 bases and J by 7 bases; unmatched bases: 6. As DNA, the CDR3 is TGTGCCAGCAGTCCCCGGACTAGCGGGAGGGGGAATGAGCAGTTCTTC. Its translation: CASSPRTSGRGNEQFF.

This clone has just one count. The V gene is TRBV27, the J gene TRBJ1-1, with D possibly matching TRBD1 (5 bases). Per germline, CDR1 MNHEY and CDR2 SMNVEV (reference sequence). V gave up 2 bases and J gave up 1 base, with 11 bases separating them. This CDR3 spans 15 amino acids. In DNA, the CDR3 is TGTGCCAGCAGTTTAGCCGGGACGGCGAACACTGAAGCTTTCTTT. It encodes CASSLAGTANTEAFF.

On this clone itself: This CDR3 is also generated by other DNA sequences in the sample. The V gene is TRBV28, the J gene TRBJ2-7; no reliable D call. Trimming removed 3 bases at V and 0 bases at J, with 3 bases between. Germline-derived CDR1 and CDR2 are MDHEN and SYDVKM. CDR3 length: 12 residues. CDR3 in amino acids: CASSLGSYEQYF. CDR3 coding DNA: TGTGCCAGCAGTTTGGGCTCCTACGAGCAGTACTTC.